What follows describes a single T cell receptor beta chain. The data originate from a study of Ad26.COV2.S vaccination and SARS-CoV-2 variants. The data were produced by immunoSEQ multiplex PCR, yet TCRdb's version contains in-frame clones alone and is incomplete. The sample lists about 320,000 clones, around four fifths occurring once. CDR1 is MNHEY, CDR2 SVGAGI, per germline. Trimming cost V 8 bases and J 0 bases, with 14 bases left between them. There are 15 residues in the CDR3. Treatment denoted: roughly 18 received Ad26.COV2.S at low or high dose, single or two shots; roughly five received placebo; per-sample allocation not given. After the first vaccine or placebo injection, samples were drawn on day 63.

This specimen consisted of peripheral blood, obtained in a trial of Ad26.COV2.S vaccine versus placebo. This TCR was recovered from a person aged 18-65 years who received the Ad26.COV2.S COVID-19 vaccine or a placebo. The genes are TRBV6-5 and TRBJ1-5; D remains unclear. The CDR3 nucleotides are TGTGCCAGCGTTAAGGACGGATATAGCAATCAGCCCCAGCATTTT. It encodes CASVKDGYSNQPQHF.